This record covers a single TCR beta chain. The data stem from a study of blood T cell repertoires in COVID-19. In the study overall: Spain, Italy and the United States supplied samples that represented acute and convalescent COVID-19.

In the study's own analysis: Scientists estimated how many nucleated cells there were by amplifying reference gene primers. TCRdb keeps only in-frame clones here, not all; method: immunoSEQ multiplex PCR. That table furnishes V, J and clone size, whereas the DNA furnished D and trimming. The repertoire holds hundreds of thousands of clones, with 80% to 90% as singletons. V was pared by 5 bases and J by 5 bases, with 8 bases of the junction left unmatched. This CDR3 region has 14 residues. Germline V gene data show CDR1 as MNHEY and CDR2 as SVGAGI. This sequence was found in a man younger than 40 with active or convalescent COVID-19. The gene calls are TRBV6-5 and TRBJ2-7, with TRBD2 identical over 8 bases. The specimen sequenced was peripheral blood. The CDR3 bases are TGTGCCAGCAGTCCCCGGGAGGGATTCAACGAGCAGTACTTC. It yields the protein CASSPREGFNEQYF.